This T cell receptor beta chain was sequenced during a study of regulatory T cells in long-lasting Graves disease. Study outcomes and limitations: TRBV28, TRBJ1-2 and TRBJ2-5 were segments that persistent disease favored.

Trimming removed 1 base from V and 7 bases from J, with 5 bases in between. The CDR3 runs 13 residues. Germline V gives CDR1 MGHDK, CDR2 SYGVNS. iRepertoire HTBI primers and Arm-PCR of CDR3 regions built TCR beta libraries. The authors' processing: Across all samples, just over 60 TRBV segments and 11 to 15 TRBJ segments were identified. TCRdb called the multiplex PCR reads again in MiXCR, with one record for every CDR3 protein. The V and J calls and clone size come from TCRdb's table, not from the authors' own analysis. Among a few hundred thousand distinct CDR3 sequences listed, approximately 25% were seen once. The time point: persistent/refractory GD, antithyroid drugs over 5 years with positive TRAb. PBMCs were the source of the RNA used for TCR sequencing. Enrollment of patients was through an endocrinology department in Xi'an, China. Collection of peripheral blood (roughly 9 milliliters) was done using EDTA tubes.

Notes on this clonotype: The antigen is undetermined.

Here the sequenced sample was peripheral blood mononuclear cells (PBMCs), taken when the disease was refractory, from a patient treated with antithyroid drugs. The source of this sequence is a woman in her thirties or forties with Graves disease. The chain combines TRBV25-1 with TRBJ1-6; D is uncertain. The CDR3 is CASSELENSPLHF. The CDR3 DNA reads TGTGCCAGCAGTGAATTAGAGAATTCACCCCTCCACTTT.